These 2 T cell receptor beta chains originate from one sample sequenced in a study of cytomegalovirus exposure and HLA in healthy donors. TCRdb's table, derived via immunoSEQ multiplex PCR, lists solely in-frame clones and lacks some. The sample contains about 100,000 clones, about 94% of which appear only once. Sequencing input: PBMCs. The receptors here all came from a woman aged 18-29 years in good health and CMV-seronegative.

This clone was found once. The rearrangement uses TRBV9 and TRBJ2-2, with a weak D call TRBD1 (6 bases). The CDR3 consists of 14 residues. With 0 bases removed from V and 5 bases from J, the gap between germline ends came to 8 bases. The germline V gene has CDR1 SGDLS and CDR2 YYNGEE. The CDR3 here is CASSVARGTGELFF. CDR3 bases: TGTGCCAGCAGCGTAGCCAGGGGTACCGGGGAGCTGTTTTTT.

The chain uses TRBV19 and TRBJ2-2, with unresolved D. Germline CDR1 reads LNHDA; CDR2 reads SQIVND (reference sequence). The CDR3 is 14 residues long. The germline V and J ends were trimmed by 7 bases and 5 bases, with 14 bases remaining between them. CDR3 loop: CASNMGGRTGELFF. Here the CDR3 DNA reads TGTGCCAGTAACATGGGTGGGCGAACCGGGGAGCTGTTTTTT. The variable domain in full, completed from reference TRBV19 and TRBJ2-2, reads DGGITQSPKYLFRKEGQNVTLSCEQNLNHDAMYWYRQDPGQGLRLIYYSQIVNDFQKGDIAEGYSVSREKKESFPLTVTSAQKNPTAFYLCASNMGGRTGELFFGEGSRLTVL.